This T cell receptor beta chain came from a study of OX40 agonist ivuxolimab in advanced cancers. Notes on the research overall: Ivuxolimab was a fully human IgG2 agonistic monoclonal antibody targeting the costimulatory receptor OX40 (CD134). Of the roughly 53 patients in dose escalation, about 20 had hepatocellular carcinoma, some 15 had melanoma, 9 had renal cell carcinoma and 9 had head and neck cancer. The purpose of peripheral TCRbeta sequencing was to test whether ivuxolimab changed TCR sequence diversity and led to clonal T-cell expansion. Intravenous ivuxolimab was administered to patients every 2 weeks at six dose levels: 0.01, 0.1, 0.3, 1.5, 3 and 10 mg/kg. The monotherapy dose-escalation portion (N ≈ 57 patients) of the phase I ivuxolimab trial is reported in the paper. Patients were allowed to have had prior anti-PD-1, anti-PD-L1 or anti-CTLA-4 therapy, and roughly two fifths of the dose-escalation patients had been treated with checkpoint inhibitors. In the dose-escalation cohort, 65% to 85% of patients were male, and the mean age was approximately 60 years with a range of roughly 23 to 79. Partial responses occurred in three dose-escalation patients: two with cutaneous melanoma and one with hepatocellular carcinoma. What the authors observed across the whole study: After ivuxolimab, expanded clones were on average more numerous among CD8+ T cells than among CD4+ T cells. In the 0.1-3.0 mg/kg groups, partial responders had among the lowest normalized peripheral clonal expansion, particularly in CD8+ T cells. Low levels of normalized T-cell clonal expansion were also seen in some patients who did not respond. Antigen specificity was not determined for the clonally expanded peripheral T cells. At doses from 0.1 to 3.0 mg/kg, clonal expansion was seen in both CD4+ and CD8+ blood T cells between baseline and week 6.

Patients with a history of autoimmune disease or receiving systemic immunosuppression were excluded from the trial. Peripheral blood for TCR sequencing was collected from all dose cohorts at baseline, on cycle 4 day 1, and on cycle 7 day 1. The samples were drawn from a first-in-human, open-label, multicenter phase I dose-escalation trial of ivuxolimab. The trial enrolled adults with locally advanced or metastatic head and neck squamous cell, hepatocellular, melanoma or renal cell carcinoma. Before TCR sequencing, CD4+ and CD8+ T cells were separately sorted from peripheral blood. To sequence the TCRbeta CDR3 region, genomic DNA was isolated from the sorted cells. The immunoSEQ Assay was used to sequence the TCRbeta CDR3 regions. The table comes from immuneACCESS by way of TCRdb, which keeps in-frame sequences with V and J called. Part of the clones is missing from these tables; in studies checked, under half for an unresolved V gene and the rest for unknown reasons. The sample table holds about 70,000 clones, of which 92% were seen once. In total, the top ten clones hold over 6% of the sample.

CDR1 is given as SEHNR and CDR2 as FQNEAQ, both from the germline V gene (reference sequence). V loses 1 base at its end and J loses 6 bases; junction bases beyond the gene matches: 7. The CDR3 covers 15 residues, taking in both the cysteine and the phenylalanine. Kept here is only the CDR3 DNA, which spans 45 bases and is read in frame from base 1. Worth noting for this clone: The specificity of this receptor is unknown. Base qualities were left out, and no much larger clone turns up one base away.

The sequence links TRBV7-9 to TRBJ1-1; 8 of the junction bases match TRBD1. This clonotype was obtained from an adult with an advanced solid tumor such as melanoma, head and neck, liver or kidney cancer. Sequenced here: CD4+ or CD8+ T cells sorted from blood, sampled in a trial of the OX40 agonist ivuxolimab. The CDR3 reads as follows: CASSLGGQGASEAFF. In nucleotide form, the sequence is TGTGCCAGCAGCTTAGGGGGGCAGGGGGCATCTGAAGCTTTCTTT.